The 4 T cell receptor beta chains reported below all come from one sample, sequenced in a study of control samples from healthy donors and cancer patients. TCRdb's table, derived via immunoSEQ multiplex PCR, lists solely in-frame clones and lacks some. The sample carries about 160,000 clones, approximately 94% recorded once. Sequencing used PBMCs. The receptors originated from a man in his sixties with colorectal cancer.

This chain connects TRBV6-1 to TRBJ1-2; no definite D call. From germline, CDR1 is MNHNS and CDR2 SASEGT. This CDR3 has 13 amino acids. Trimming shortened V by 1 base and J by 3 bases, and 6 bases separated the two germline ends. CDR3 coding DNA: TGTGCCAGCAGTGAAGGGGGTGACTATGGCTACACCTTC. Amino acid sequence: CASSEGGDYGYTF.

Remarks on this clone: This sample includes further DNA sequences coding for the same CDR3. This chain joins TRBV6-5 and TRBJ1-1, with D perhaps TRBD1 (6 bases). V was trimmed by 0 bases and J by 4 bases, leaving 12 bases between them. This CDR3 has 15 residues. Per the germline V gene, CDR1 is MNHEY and CDR2 is SVGAGI. CDR3 bases: TGTGCCAGCAGTTACTCGGGAGGGGGGGGCACTGAAGCTTTCTTT. Translating gives CASSYSGGGGTEAFF.

This chain connects TRBV13 to TRBJ1-5; 8 bases are a match to TRBD1. Germline CDR1 and CDR2: PRHDT and FYEKMQ (reference sequence). The CDR3 spans 17 residues. J lost 4 bases, V lost 0 bases, and 8 bases had no gene match. The CDR3 DNA is TGTGCCAGCAGCTTAGGCTGGCGGCAGGGGGCGAATCAGCCCCAGCATTTT. Its protein product is CASSLGWRQGANQPQHF. The full variable domain, completed using reference TRBV13 and TRBJ1-5, is AAGVIQSPRHLIKEKRETATLKCYPIPRHDTVYWYQQGPGQDPQFLISFYEKMQSDKGSIPDRFSAQQFSDYHSELNMSSLELGDSALYFCASSLGWRQGANQPQHFGDGTRLSIL.

The chain carries TRBV5-8 and TRBJ2-7; no definite D call. The CDR3 runs to 13 residues. CDR1 SGHTS and CDR2 YDEGEE come from the germline V gene. V dropped 1 base and J dropped 2 bases, with 7 bases sitting between them. The CDR3 spells CASSLLDTYEQYF. The CDR3 DNA is TGTGCCAGCAGCTTGCTCGATACCTACGAGCAGTACTTC.